Sequencing of this T cell receptor (beta chain) was carried out in a study of OX40 agonist ivuxolimab in advanced cancers. Whole-study context: Patient treatment consisted of intravenous ivuxolimab administration every 2 weeks at 0.01 to 10 mg/kg.

Some clones are missing from TCRdb's copy, which holds only in-frame ones; the method was immunoSEQ multiplex PCR. Of about 68,000 clones listed, 90% to 95% are singletons. The V end was cut by 1 base, the J end by 0 bases, with 14 bases between. Germline CDR1 and CDR2: SGHRS and YFSETQ. The CDR3 has 17 amino acids. Blood sampling took place at baseline, cycle 4 day 1, and cycle 7 day 1. The sequenced sample was CD4+ or CD8+ T cells sorted from blood, obtained in a trial of the OX40 agonist ivuxolimab. The receptor was isolated from an adult with an advanced solid tumor such as melanoma, head and neck, liver or kidney cancer. The chain combines TRBV5-1 with TRBJ1-3; D ambiguous. Here the CDR3 DNA reads TGCGCCAGCAGCTTGATCCCCAGTTTAGCCTCTGGAAACACCATATATTTT. As protein: CASSLIPSLASGNTIYF. The whole variable domain, remainder taken from reference TRBV5-1 and TRBJ1-3, is KAGVTQTPRYLIKTRGQQVTLSCSPISGHRSVSWYQQTPGQGLQFLFEYFSETQRNKGNFPGRFSGRQFSNSRSEMNVSTLELGDSALYLCASSLIPSLASGNTIYFGEGSWLTVV.